Each of the 6 T cell receptor beta chains below was sequenced from the same sample in a study of CD8 T cells in ankylosing spondylitis. Via MiXCR, TCRdb re-called the 5' RACE reads, giving one row per CDR3 protein. The table has about 130,000 distinct CDR3 sequences, roughly 6.6% seen once. Sequenced input: blood, either unsorted or a sorted T cell fraction (not recorded which). The receptors come from a female donor with ankylosing spondylitis or in good health (not recorded which).

This clonotype was seen at least ten times. This sequence joins TRBV20-1 and TRBJ2-5; a possible D gene is TRBD1 (5 bases). CDR3 length: 14 residues. V dropped 3 bases and J dropped 2 bases, with 13 bases sitting between them. The germline CDR1 and CDR2 sequences are DFQATT and SNEGSKA (reference sequence). CDR3 nucleotides: TGCAGTGCTAGGGCAGGGCAGGTACAAGAGACCCAGTACTTC. Translated: CSARAGQVQETQYF.

In this sample, this clonotype turned up many times. DNA for the CDR3: TGCAGTGCTAGAGGAGGGACAAACTATGGCTACACCTTC. It encodes CSARGGTNYGYTF. The genes are TRBV20-1 and TRBJ1-2, with D perhaps matching TRBD1 (6 bases). V gave up 1 base and J gave up 2 bases, with 8 bases separating them. This CDR3 is built from 13 residues. Germline assignment: CDR1 DFQATT and CDR2 SNEGSKA (reference sequence).

This clonotype appeared many times. The chain couples TRBV6-5 to TRBJ1-2, with D possibly matching TRBD1 (5 bases). The CDR3 loop spans 16 amino acids. The V end was cut by 0 bases, the J end by 4 bases, with 15 bases between. Germline-derived CDR1 and CDR2 are MNHEY and SVGAGI. The DNA for the CDR3 is TGTGCCAGCAGTTACTCGAGGAGGGGTGATAGCTATGGCTACACCTTC. This sequence encodes CASSYSRRGDSYGYTF.

This clonotype has at least ten counts. This chain uses TRBV20-1 with TRBJ2-7, with TRBD2 as a possible D gene (5 bases). CDR3 length: 15 residues. Trimming stripped 0 bases from V and 5 bases from J, with 17 bases between. Germline V gene data show CDR1 as DFQATT and CDR2 as SNEGSKA (reference sequence). The CDR3 loop is CSARDPGVGGHEQYF. DNA of the CDR3: TGCAGTGCTAGAGATCCCGGGGTAGGCGGTCACGAGCAGTACTTC.

This clonotype was seen repeatedly, ten times or more. CDR3 DNA sequence: TGTGCCAGCAGGGACCTAGCGTATAGGGATACGCAGTATTTT. It encodes CASRDLAYRDTQYF. This rearrangement joins TRBV27 to TRBJ2-3; D perhaps matches TRBD2 (6 bases). Looked up from germline, CDR1 is MNHEY and CDR2 is SMNVEV (reference sequence). V was shortened by 6 bases and J by 6 bases, with 16 bases between the two germline ends. CDR3 length equals 14 residues.

This clonotype was detected ten times or more. This chain links TRBV3-1 with TRBJ2-1, with 9 bases lining up with TRBD2. CDR1 and CDR2 from the germline V gene are LGHDT and YNNKEL (reference sequence). CDR3 length: 16 amino acids. Losses at the gene ends were 1 base for V and 7 bases for J; bases not matched to a gene: 8. The CDR3 bases are TGTGCCAGCAGCCAAGGGTTTAGCGGGGGACCTAATGAGCAGTTCTTC. Translating it yields CASSQGFSGGPNEQFF.